One sample yielded the 24 T cell receptor beta chains listed below, sequenced in a study of cytomegalovirus exposure and HLA in healthy donors (dated by TCRdb to about 2017). The method was the immunoSEQ multiplex PCR assay. The multiplex PCR relied on a mix of 60 forward primers for TCR Vbeta segments and 13 reverse primers for TCR Jbeta segments. TCRdb re-hosts the immuneACCESS table, in-frame sequences only. Its copies lack some clones; in the studies checked, an unresolved V gene accounts for under half of them, and the cause for the rest is not known. Across this sample there are 86,000 or so clones, with 70% to 80% seen only once. The ten biggest clones cover approximately 14% of the sample. Material for sequencing was PBMCs. These receptors were collected from a woman aged 40 to 50 in good health and CMV-seropositive.

The chain has TRBV5-1 and TRBJ2-7; 8 bases align to TRBD1. The V and J ends lost 3 bases and 4 bases, in that order; junction bases with no gene match: 6. Germline V CDR1 and CDR2: SGHRS, YFSETQ. The CDR3 extends over 14 amino acids. The CDR3, as DNA: TGCGCCAGCAGCTCGGACAGGGTCGGGTACGAGCAGTACTTC. Its protein product is CASSSDRVGYEQYF.

This rearrangement joins TRBV6-5 to TRBJ1-1; 7 bases fit TRBD1. V lost 2 bases to trimming and J lost 5 bases; unmatched junction nucleotides: 5. Germline CDR1 is MNHEY and CDR2 is SVGAGI. This CDR3 region has 14 residues. DNA of the CDR3: TGTGCCAGCAGTTACAGGGGGCCGAGAACTGAAGCTTTCTTT. Its translation: CASSYRGPRTEAFF.

This clone was counted a few times. The chain has TRBV2 and TRBJ2-1; 8 bases agree with TRBD2. The trim removed 10 bases at V and 5 bases at J, leaving 13 bases unmatched. The CDR3 is 15 amino acids. CDR1 SNHLY and CDR2 FYNNEI come from the germline V gene. The CDR3 DNA follows: TGTGCCATCGAAGATGGGGCGGGGGGAGACAATGAGCAGTTCTTC. It encodes CAIEDGAGGDNEQFF.

V and J are TRBV6-5 and TRBJ1-1; D might be TRBD1 (6 bases). Germline CDR1 MNHEY, CDR2 SVGAGI. The CDR3 is 15 residues long. V gave up 2 bases and J gave up 1 base, with 11 bases separating them. The CDR3 region has the DNA TGTGCCAGCAGTTACGGCGCCAGGGGGAACACTGAAGCTTTCTTT. Amino acids: CASSYGARGNTEAFF.

This clone came up once. V gene TRBV9 combines with J gene TRBJ2-2, with a tentative D call TRBD2 (7 bases). V was shortened by 2 bases and J by 0 bases, with 14 bases between the two germline ends. Germline V CDR1 and CDR2: SGDLS, YYNGEE. CDR3 size: 17 residues. In nucleotides, the CDR3 is TGTGCCAGCAGCGTTCCCCCGGGGGGCCCGAACACCGGGGAGCTGTTTTTT. It specifies CASSVPPGGPNTGELFF.

The chain is built from TRBV28 and TRBJ2-7; TRBD1 matches at 9 bases. Looked up from germline, CDR1 is MDHEN and CDR2 is SYDVKM. V was clipped by 9 bases and J by 1 base; unmatched bases: 7. CDR3 length equals 14 residues. CDR3 protein: CASLRQGVSYEQYF. The CDR3 DNA is TGTGCCAGTCTGCGACAGGGGGTTTCCTACGAGCAGTACTTC.

The chain employs TRBV6-5 and TRBJ1-5; 7 positions agree with TRBD1. The CDR3 loop spans 15 amino acids. Per the germline V gene, CDR1 is MNHEY and CDR2 is SVGAGI. With V trimmed by 6 bases and J by 0 bases, 5 bases remained unmatched. The CDR3 here is CASRRDSYSNQPQHF. The CDR3 DNA reads TGTGCCAGCAGACGGGACAGTTATAGCAATCAGCCCCAGCATTTT.

The chain recombines TRBV4-1 with TRBJ2-1, with 7 bases fitting TRBD1. This CDR3 spans 19 amino acids. CDR1 and CDR2 from the germline V gene are MGHRA and YSYEKL. V shed 4 bases and J 6 bases; nucleotides not matched to a gene: 21. CDR3 amino acids: CASSLHLRASGTVANEQFF. CDR3 coding DNA: TGCGCCAGCAGCCTACACCTCAGGGCATCCGGGACAGTGGCCAATGAGCAGTTCTTC.

The chain carries TRBV27 and TRBJ2-1; D uncertain. The germline gives CDR1 MNHEY, CDR2 SMNVEV (reference sequence). CDR3 length: 14 amino acids. The V end lost 2 bases, the J end lost 6 bases, and 11 bases lay between the germline ends. The CDR3 bases are TGTGCCAGCAGTTTAAAATGGGCGTTCAATGAGCAGTTCTTC. It encodes CASSLKWAFNEQFF.

V is TRBV29-1 and J is TRBJ2-7; TRBD1 aligns across 9 bases. The CDR3 covers 12 residues. Per the germline V gene, CDR1 is SQVTM and CDR2 is ANQGSEA. The V gene end was trimmed by 3 bases and the J gene end by 4 bases; junction bases not matched to a gene: 1. The DNA of the CDR3 is TGCAGCGTTGACGGACAGGGGTACGAGCAGTACTTC. Translation: CSVDGQGYEQYF.

The CDR3 DNA is TGCGCCAGCAGCTCGGGACTAGCGGGGGGAACAGATACGCAGTATTTT. It is translated as CASSSGLAGGTDTQYF. The chain has TRBV5-1 and TRBJ2-3; 15 bases are shared with TRBD2. The CDR3 consists of 16 residues. Trimming took 3 bases from V and 3 from J; bases not matched to a gene: 2. Germline V gene sequence: CDR1 SGHRS, CDR2 YFSETQ.

The chain uses TRBV6-6 and TRBJ1-1, with 9 bases fitting TRBD1. This CDR3 is 15 amino acids long. Germline V gives CDR1 MNHNY, CDR2 SVGAGI (reference sequence). With V trimmed by 5 bases and J by 6 bases, 10 bases remained unmatched. The CDR3 spells CASSNPGTGISEAFF. CDR3 bases: TGTGCCAGCAGTAACCCCGGGACAGGGATATCTGAAGCTTTCTTT.

This clone was seen just once. This rearrangement joins TRBV10-1 to TRBJ2-2; the match to TRBD1 covers 11 bases. The CDR3 has 13 amino acids. The V segment lost 8 bases and the J segment 6 bases; nucleotides outside the gene matches: 2. Germline-derived CDR1 and CDR2 are WNHNN and SYGVQD (reference sequence). DNA of the CDR3: TGCGCCAGCGGGGGACAGGGGGCCGGGGAGCTGTTTTTT. It codes for CASGGQGAGELFF.

The CDR3 DNA reads as TGTGCCAGCAGCTTACCGGGACTAGCGGGGGGGCCTGGTTACGAGCAGTACTTC. As protein: CASSLPGLAGGPGYEQYF. V and J are TRBV5-4 and TRBJ2-7; TRBD2 agrees at 16 bases. Germline V gene sequence: CDR1 SGHNT, CDR2 YYREEE (reference sequence). J was trimmed by 4 bases and V by 2 bases; bases with no gene match: 9. The CDR3 has 18 residues. Full variable domain (rest looked up from reference TRBV5-4 and TRBJ2-7): ETGVTQSPTHLIKTRGQQVTLRCSSQSGHNTVSWYQQALGQGPQFIFQYYREEENGRGNFPPRFSGLQFPNYSSELNVNALELDDSALYLCASSLPGLAGGPGYEQYFGPGTRLTVT.

CDR3 nucleotide sequence: TGTGCCAGCAGCTTGGACAGGGGTACGCAGTATTTT. Translating gives CASSLDRGTQYF. V and J are TRBV5-4 and TRBJ2-3, with 7 bases that match TRBD1. V was pared by 0 bases and J by 8 bases, with 0 bases of the junction left unmatched. This CDR3 is built from 12 residues. Germline CDR1 and CDR2: SGHNT and YYREEE (reference sequence).

A remark on this clone: The junction departs from the called germline gene at one end, perhaps through a read error. CDR3 nucleotide sequence: TGTGCCAGCAGCTACCCCGGTACAGGGTTGAATACTGAAGCTTTCTTT. Translating it yields CASSYPGTGLNTEAFF. The chain carries TRBV7-2 and TRBJ1-1, with a weak D call TRBD1 (6 bases). Germline V gene data show CDR1 as SGHTA and CDR2 as FQGNSA. The CDR3 loop spans 16 amino acids. The full variable domain, in which reference TRBV7-2 and TRBJ1-1 provide the parts outside the CDR3, is GAGVSQSPSNKVTEKGKDVELRCDPISGHTALYWYRQSLGQGLEFLIYFQGNSAPDKSGLPSDRFSAERTGGSVSTLTIQRTQQEDSAVYLCASSYPGTGLNTEAFFGQGTRLTVV.

On this clone itself: One end of the junction varies from germline; a read error may be responsible. The chain combines TRBV2 with TRBJ1-2; a weak D match, TRBD1 (5 bases). The CDR3 spans 10 residues. Germline CDR1 reads SNHLY; CDR2 reads FYNNEI. CDR3 sequence: CASSGGGLGF. In DNA form, the CDR3 reads TGTGCCAGCAGTGGCGGGGGTTTGGGCTTC.

The CDR3 DNA follows: TGTGCCAGCAGCCCGGACTTGAACTATGGCTACACCTTC. It codes for CASSPDLNYGYTF. The chain couples TRBV11-1 to TRBJ1-2; no definite D call. The germline gives CDR1 SGHAT, CDR2 FQDESV (reference sequence). The V end lost 5 bases, the J end lost 2 bases, and 9 bases lay between the germline ends. CDR3 size: 13 residues.

The chain couples TRBV9 to TRBJ2-3; possible D gene TRBD2, 7 bases. Germline CDR1 SGDLS, CDR2 YYNGEE. The CDR3 loop spans 15 amino acids. The V end lost 1 base, the J end lost 2 bases, and 11 bases lay between the germline ends. CDR3 coding DNA: TGTGCCAGCAGCGTATGGGGGGGGGCCACAGATACGCAGTATTTT. It encodes CASSVWGGATDTQYF.

The genes are TRBV5-1 and TRBJ2-1; tentatively, D is TRBD2 (7 bases). This CDR3 region has 16 residues. V was clipped by 1 base and J by 3 bases, with 14 bases between them. Germline V CDR1 and CDR2: SGHRS, YFSETQ. CDR3 bases: TGCGCCAGCAGCTTGATTAACGGGGGGCTCTACAATGAGCAGTTCTTC. This encodes CASSLINGGLYNEQFF.

The V and J genes are TRBV7-9 and TRBJ2-7, with D possibly being TRBD2 (6 bases). CDR3 length: 16 amino acids. Germline CDR1 reads SEHNR; CDR2 reads FQNEAQ (reference sequence). The germline V and J ends were trimmed by 5 bases and 10 bases, with 27 bases remaining between them. The CDR3 DNA sequence: TGTGCCAGCAGCCCCTTCGGACTATCACCGGAGCCGGAACAGTACTTC. This translates into CASSPFGLSPEPEQYF.

Worth noting for this clone: The junction departs from germline at one end; a sequencing error may be responsible. The chain uses TRBV7-7 and TRBJ1-2, with D perhaps matching TRBD1 (6 bases). Germline lookup yields CDR1 SSHAT and CDR2 FNYEAQ (reference sequence). The CDR3 sequence is 16 residues long. In DNA form, the CDR3 reads TGTGCTAGCAGCTTACGGCAGGGGAACCTCAACTATGGCTACACCTTC. It is translated as CASSLRQGNLNYGYTF. The full variable domain, in which reference TRBV7-7 and TRBJ1-2 provide the parts outside the CDR3, is GAGVSQSPRYKVTKRGQDVTLRCDPISSHATLYWYQQALGQGPEFLTYFNYEAQPDKSGLPSDRFSAERPEGSISTLTIQRTEQRDSAMYRCASSLRQGNLNYGYTFGSGTRLTVV.

Here the CDR3 DNA reads TGTGCCAGCAGGGGAGATCAGCCCCAGCATTTT. Translation: CASRGDQPQHF. V is TRBV28 and J is TRBJ1-5; no clear D gene. The germline V gene has CDR1 MDHEN and CDR2 SYDVKM. V was clipped by 6 bases and J by 5 bases, with 5 bases between them. The CDR3 covers 11 residues.

The chain recombines TRBV5-6 with TRBJ2-7; D remains ambiguous. V lost 0 bases and J 6 bases, leaving 7 bases between the germline ends. The CDR3 runs to 12 residues. CDR1 is SGHDT, CDR2 YYEEEE, per germline. The CDR3 loop reads CASSLGSGEQYF. In DNA, the CDR3 is TGTGCCAGCAGCTTGGGTTCGGGCGAGCAGTACTTC.